The rows below give T cell receptor beta chains drawn from one sample of a study of blood T cell repertoires in COVID-19. Here immunoSEQ multiplex PCR was the method, and the copy in TCRdb shows in-frame clones only, minus some. The table records hundreds of thousands of clones, around 88% of them present only once. The sequenced sample was peripheral blood. The origin of the receptors is a woman in her twenties or thirties with COVID-19, enrolled during active disease. Each CDR3 is given with its conserved first and last residue.

j_gene,v_gene,CDR3aa
TRBJ2-7,TRBV18,CASSPLGSGYEQYF
TRBJ2-7,TRBV15,CATSRDLGRAHEQYF
TRBJ1-4,TRBV7-9,CASSLGSGWQGESSGLFF
TRBJ2-3,TRBV9,CASSVGGADTQYF
TRBJ1-2,TRBV3-1/TRBV3-2,CASSPFGAASGYTF
TRBJ1-6,TRBV28,CASSGTVHNSPLHF
TRBJ2-5,TRBV4-3,CASSQLQGRRETQYF
TRBJ2-4,TRBV2,CASRDTLAPKNIQYF
TRBJ2-7,TRBV6-6,CASSLSTGGKNEQYF
TRBJ2-5,TRBV21-1,CASSSRGGARQETQYF
TRBJ2-5,TRBV5-1,CASSWGLAGQETQYF
TRBJ1-6,TRBV7-9,CASSPPGPAYNSPLHF
TRBJ2-5,TRBV6-2/TRBV6-3,CASSGVRAGGQETQYF
TRBJ2-5,TRBV6-5,CASSYSNQETQYF
TRBJ1-2,TRBV9,CASQQGGYYGYTF
TRBJ1-1,TRBV9,CASSVPPDRNTEAFF
TRBJ2-1,TRBV19,CASSIRRQASYNEQFF
TRBJ1-4,TRBV24-1,CATSGRGNEKLFF
TRBJ2-7,TRBV10-2,CASSESLRGYSYEQYF